This T cell receptor beta chain comes out of a study of T-cell reconstitution after alpha-beta-depleted transplantation in children. General observations from the study: One year after transplant, T-cell counts and diversity came mostly from newly produced T cells. Where alpha-beta T cells came from about two months after transplant was reportedly several hundred expanded graft clones. Surviving recipient T cells and thymic progenitors accounted for the high day-60 TCRbeta diversity observed in some patients.

The CDR3 sequence is 15 residues long. Germline assignment: CDR1 SEHNR and CDR2 FQNEAQ (reference sequence). J lost 7 bases, V lost 0 bases, and 6 bases had no gene match. Unique molecular identifiers were incorporated into the prepared TCRbeta library. TCRdb redid the calling of the PCR reads with MiXCR, one entry per CDR3 protein. The table has fewer than 550,000 distinct CDR3 sequences, around 15% seen once. With regard to this clonotype: Its antigen is currently unknown.

The receptor's source is a boy under two years old who had a stem cell transplant for Wiskott-Aldrich syndrome, so the T cells may come from the graft donor. The sample was PBMCs, mostly from graft donor cells, taken 360 days after TCRalphabeta/CD19-depleted stem cell transplant. The genes are TRBV7-9 and TRBJ2-4; 7 nucleotides line up with TRBD1. The CDR3 nucleotides are TGTGCCAGCAGCTTAGCGGCTCAGGGGGAGAACATTCAGTACTTC. This translates into CASSLAAQGENIQYF.